This T cell receptor (beta chain) was identified in a study of human T cells and chemical hapten exposure. General study results and limits: Donor immune responses may differ from healthy people's, since all donors had alopecia.

TCRdb used MiXCR to reprocess the RACE reads, holding one entry per CDR3 protein. The table has about 100,000 distinct CDR3 sequences, 11% seen once. CDR3 length: 13 residues. V lost 4 bases, J lost 2 bases, and 9 bases lay in between. The germline V gene encodes CDR1 LNHNV and CDR2 YYDKDF (reference sequence). Time point here: patch test 2, 6 weeks after DPC sensitization. The treatment here: therapeutic diphenylcyclopropenone sensitization with weekly scalp DPC. This clonotype was counted at least ten times. Its antigen is not known. The receptor was isolated from a middle-aged woman with alopecia areata. Some clones in this sample may be carry-over from other donors' samples. Sequenced material: whole blood, taken in connection with sensitization to the hapten diphenylcyclopropenone (DPC). The chain is built from TRBV15 and TRBJ2-7; the D is unclear. CDR3 in DNA: TGTGCCACCAGCACCGGAATCGCCTACGAGCAGTACTTC. Protein sequence: CATSTGIAYEQYF.